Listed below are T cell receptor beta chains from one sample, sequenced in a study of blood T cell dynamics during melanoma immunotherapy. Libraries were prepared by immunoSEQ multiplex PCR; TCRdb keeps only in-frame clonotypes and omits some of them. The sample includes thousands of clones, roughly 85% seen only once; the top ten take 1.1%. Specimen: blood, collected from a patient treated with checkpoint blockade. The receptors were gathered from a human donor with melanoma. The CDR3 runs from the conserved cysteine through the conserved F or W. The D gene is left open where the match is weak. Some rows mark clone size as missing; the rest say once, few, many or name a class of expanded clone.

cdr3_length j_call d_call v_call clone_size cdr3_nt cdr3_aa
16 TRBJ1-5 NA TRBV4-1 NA TGCGCCAGCAGCCAGGGTACCGGGAACCGGAATCAGCCCCAGCATTTT CASSQGTGNRNQPQHF
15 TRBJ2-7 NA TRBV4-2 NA TGTGCCAGCAGCCAAGGGTGGCAGGGGAGTTACGAGCAGTACTTC CASSQGWQGSYEQYF
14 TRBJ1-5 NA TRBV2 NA TGTGCCAGCAGTGAACTTTGGAACTATCAGCCCCAGCATTTT CASSELWNYQPQHF
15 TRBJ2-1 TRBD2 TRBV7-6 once TGTGCCAGCAGCCTCGGGACTAGCGGTTACAATGGGCAGTTCTTC CASSLGTSGYNGQFF
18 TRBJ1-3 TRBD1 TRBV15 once TGTGCCACCAGCAGAACCGGGACAGGGGCAATCTCTGGAAACACCATATATTTT CATSRTGTGAISGNTIYF
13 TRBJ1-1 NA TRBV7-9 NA TGTGCCAGCAGCTCAACAGGGTTTCCTGAAGCTTTCTTT CASSSTGFPEAFF
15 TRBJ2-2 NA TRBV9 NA TGTGCCAGCAGCGTAGGAACTTCCAACACCGGGGAGCTGTTTTTT CASSVGTSNTGELFF
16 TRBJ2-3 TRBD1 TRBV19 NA TGTGCCAGTAGTGCCTTACCGGGACAGAGAGGGGATACGCAGTATTTT CASSALPGQRGDTQYF
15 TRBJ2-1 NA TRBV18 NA TGTGCCAGCTCACCAGAACAGGGTGGGGACAATGAGCAGTTCTTC CASSPEQGGDNEQFF
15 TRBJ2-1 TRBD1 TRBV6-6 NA TGTGCCAGCAGTGTCGACAGGGGGCATGGGAATGAGCAGTTCTTC CASSVDRGHGNEQFF
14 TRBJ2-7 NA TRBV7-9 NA TGTGCCAGCACCCACCAGGTGGTATCCTACGAGCAGTACTTC CASTHQVVSYEQYF
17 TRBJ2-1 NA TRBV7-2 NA TGTGCCAGCATGCCCCAGGTTGGGTGGAGCTCCTACAATGAGCAGTTCTTC CASMPQVGWSSYNEQFF
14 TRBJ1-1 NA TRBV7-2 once TGTGCCAGCACCCTAGGGGCGGGGGACACTGAAGCTTTCTTT CASTLGAGDTEAFF
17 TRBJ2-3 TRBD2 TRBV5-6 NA TGTGCCAGCAGCTTGGTGTCGGGGGGGTATGGAACAGATACGCAGTATTTT CASSLVSGGYGTDTQYF
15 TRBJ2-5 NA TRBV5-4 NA TGTGCCAGCAGCTTGGATGGTAGCGCGGGAGAGACCCAGTACTTC CASSLDGSAGETQYF
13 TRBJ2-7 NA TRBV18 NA TGTGCCAGCTCACCCGGGGCCTCCTACGAGCAGTACTTC CASSPGASYEQYF
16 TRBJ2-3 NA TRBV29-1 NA TGCAGCGTCTACTCCCTCCCGAGGCTAGCGACAGATACGCAGTATTTT CSVYSLPRLATDTQYF
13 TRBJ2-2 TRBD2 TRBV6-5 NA TGTGCCAGCTCCGGGGGGGATACCGGGGAGCTGTTTTTT CASSGGDTGELFF
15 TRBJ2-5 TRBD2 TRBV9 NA TGTGCCAGCAGCGTAGGCGGGGGGGTCCAAGAGACCCAGTACTTC CASSVGGGVQETQYF
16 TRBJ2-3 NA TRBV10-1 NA TGCGCCAGCAGTTCCCCCCAGGGAACTAGCACAGATACGCAGTATTTT CASSSPQGTSTDTQYF
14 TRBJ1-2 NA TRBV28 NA TGTGCCAGCAGTTTATTGGGCACAAACTATGGCTACACCTTC CASSLLGTNYGYTF
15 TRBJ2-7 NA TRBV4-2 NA TGTGCCAGCAGCCAAGATCCGCGGGGGCTCGACGAGCAGTACTTC CASSQDPRGLDEQYF
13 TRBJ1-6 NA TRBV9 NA TGTGCCAGCAGCTCCGGGACCGTTTCACCCCTCCACTTT CASSSGTVSPLHF
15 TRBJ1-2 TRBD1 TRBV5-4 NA TGTGCCAGCAGCCTACCGGGACAGGGAGTCTATGGCTACACCTTC CASSLPGQGVYGYTF
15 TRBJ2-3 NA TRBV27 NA TGTGCCAGCAGTTTATCGGGGAAGAGCACAGATACGCAGTATTTT CASSLSGKSTDTQYF
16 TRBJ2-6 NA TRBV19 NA TGTGCCAGTAGTACCCAGGGGGGCTCTGGGGCCAACGTCCTGACTTTC CASSTQGGSGANVLTF
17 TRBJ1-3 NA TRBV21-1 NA TGTGCCAGCAGCAAAGATGTGAGGAACTGCTCTGGAAACACCATATATTTT CASSKDVRNCSGNTIYF
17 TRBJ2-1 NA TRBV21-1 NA TGTGCCAGCCGTAGGACAGAGCCAGAACGGGTCTCGCGTGAGCAGTTCTTC CASRRTEPERVSREQFF
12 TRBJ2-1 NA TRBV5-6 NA TGTGCCAGCAGCCCTAGGCGCAATGAGCAGTTCTTC CASSPRRNEQFF
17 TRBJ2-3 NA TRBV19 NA TGTGCCAGTAGTTCGCAGCACCGTACGTCCCGCACAGATACGCAGTATTTT CASSSQHRTSRTDTQYF
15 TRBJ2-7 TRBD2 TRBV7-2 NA TGTGCCAGCAGCTACAGTAGCGGGGGGGCCTACGAGCAGTACTTC CASSYSSGGAYEQYF
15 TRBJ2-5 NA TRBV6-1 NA TGTGCCAGCAGTATATGGCCGGGTTTCCAAGAGACCCAGTACTTC CASSIWPGFQETQYF
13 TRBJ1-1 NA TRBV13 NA TGTGCCAGCAGTCAAATCGGGGGGGCTGAAGCTTTCTTT CASSQIGGAEAFF
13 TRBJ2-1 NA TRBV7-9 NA TGTGCCAGCAGCTTAGAAAGGGGAGGTGAGCAGTTCTTC CASSLERGGEQFF
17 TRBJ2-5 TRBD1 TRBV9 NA TGTGCCAGCAGCGCTCAATGGGGGACAGGGCTGGTGGAGACCCAGTACTTC CASSAQWGTGLVETQYF